This T cell receptor (beta chain) was sequenced for a study of metastatic and nonmetastatic thyroid tumors. Authors' analysis steps: Clinicopathological groups of papillary thyroid cancer showed CDR3 differences that were used to build a distant-metastasis classifier. TCRdb reanalyzed the PCR reads via MiXCR. TCRdb, not the original authors, processed these V and J calls. The repertoire consists of tens of thousands of clones, with over 10% occurring once and the leading ten covering approximately 8.8%. This clone was observed at least ten times. Patients had received no treatment of any kind before thyroid surgery. This CDR3 is 15 amino acids long. V trimming: 5 bases; J trimming: 2 bases; junction bases outside the gene matches: 8. CDR1 and CDR2 from the germline V gene are SGHTA and FQGNSA.

The sequenced material came from blood. The chain couples TRBV7-2 to TRBJ2-7; 8 bases are a match to TRBD1. The TCR was taken from a male donor with papillary thyroid cancer or a benign thyroid nodule (not recorded which). Some clones in this sample may be carry-over from other donors' samples. CDR3 amino acids: CASSERQGPTYEQYF. The CDR3 DNA is TGTGCCAGCAGCGAGAGACAGGGGCCGACCTACGAGCAGTACTTC.